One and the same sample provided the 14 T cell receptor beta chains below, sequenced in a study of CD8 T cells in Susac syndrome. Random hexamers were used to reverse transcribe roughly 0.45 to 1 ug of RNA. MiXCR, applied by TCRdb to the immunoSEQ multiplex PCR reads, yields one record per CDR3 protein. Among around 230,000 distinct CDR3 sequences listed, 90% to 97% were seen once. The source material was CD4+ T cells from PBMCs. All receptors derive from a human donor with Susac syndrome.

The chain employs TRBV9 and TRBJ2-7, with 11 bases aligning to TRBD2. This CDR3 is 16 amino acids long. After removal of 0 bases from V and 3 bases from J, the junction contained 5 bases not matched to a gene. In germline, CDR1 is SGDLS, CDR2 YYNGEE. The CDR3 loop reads CASSVGITSGSYEQYF. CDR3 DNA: TGTGCCAGCAGCGTAGGTATAACTAGCGGGAGCTACGAGCAGTACTTC.

The chain's CDR3 is CASSLHRDRETQYF. The CDR3 coding sequence is TGTGCCAGCAGTTTACACCGGGACAGGGAGACCCAGTACTTC. The chain uses TRBV27 and TRBJ2-5, with 8 nucleotides matching TRBD1. The V and J ends lost 2 bases and 5 bases, in that order; junction bases with no gene match: 4. Germline CDR1 is MNHEY and CDR2 is SMNVEV (reference sequence). This CDR3 contains 14 residues.

The CDR3 region is CSASRDRGWTEAFF. Written as DNA, the CDR3 is TGCAGCGCTAGCCGGGACCGGGGTTGGACAGAAGCTTTCTTT. This chain joins TRBV29-1 and TRBJ1-1; perhaps TRBD1 as D (5 bases). Trimming shortened V by 7 bases and J by 8 bases, and 23 bases separated the two germline ends. CDR1 SQVTM and CDR2 ANQGSEA come from the germline V gene. The CDR3 length is 14 residues.

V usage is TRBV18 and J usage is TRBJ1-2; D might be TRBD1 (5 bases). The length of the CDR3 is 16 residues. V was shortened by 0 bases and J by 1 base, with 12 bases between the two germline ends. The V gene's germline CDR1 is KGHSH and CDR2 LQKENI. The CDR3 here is CASSPPSGGNNYGYTF. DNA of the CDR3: TGTGCCAGCTCACCACCGTCGGGGGGGAATAACTATGGCTACACCTTC.

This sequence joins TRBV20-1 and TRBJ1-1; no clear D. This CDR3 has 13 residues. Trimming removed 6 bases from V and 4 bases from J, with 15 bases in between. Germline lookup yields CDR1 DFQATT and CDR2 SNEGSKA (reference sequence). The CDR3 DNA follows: TGCAGTGCACGGATAGCAGTCCCCACTGAAGCTTTCTTT. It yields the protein CSARIAVPTEAFF.

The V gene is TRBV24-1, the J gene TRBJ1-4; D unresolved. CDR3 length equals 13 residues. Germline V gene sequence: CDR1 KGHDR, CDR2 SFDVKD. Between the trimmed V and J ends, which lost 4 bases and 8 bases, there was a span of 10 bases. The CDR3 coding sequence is TGTGCCACCAGTGAGTCCCCGGGAGAAAAACTGTTTTTT. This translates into CATSESPGEKLFF.

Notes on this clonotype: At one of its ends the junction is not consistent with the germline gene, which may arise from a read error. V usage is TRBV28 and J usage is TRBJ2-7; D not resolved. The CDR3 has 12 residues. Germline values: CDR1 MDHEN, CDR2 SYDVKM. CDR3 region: CASSSKDVLFRF. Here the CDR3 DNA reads TGTGCCAGCAGCTCTAAGGACGTTTTATTCCGGTTC.

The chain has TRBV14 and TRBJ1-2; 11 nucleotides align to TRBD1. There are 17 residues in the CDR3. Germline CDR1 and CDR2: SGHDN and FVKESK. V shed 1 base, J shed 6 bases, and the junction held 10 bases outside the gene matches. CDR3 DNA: TGTGCCAGCAGCCAAGGGACAGGGGGCGAATCGGGGCATGGCTACACCTTC. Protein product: CASSQGTGGESGHGYTF.

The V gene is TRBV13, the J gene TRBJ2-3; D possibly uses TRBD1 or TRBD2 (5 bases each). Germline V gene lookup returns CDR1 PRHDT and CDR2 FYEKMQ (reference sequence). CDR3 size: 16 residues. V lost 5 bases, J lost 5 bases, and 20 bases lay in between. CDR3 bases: TGTGCCAGCAGCCCAACACCCGCCGGGACCCAAGATACGCAGTATTTT. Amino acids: CASSPTPAGTQDTQYF.

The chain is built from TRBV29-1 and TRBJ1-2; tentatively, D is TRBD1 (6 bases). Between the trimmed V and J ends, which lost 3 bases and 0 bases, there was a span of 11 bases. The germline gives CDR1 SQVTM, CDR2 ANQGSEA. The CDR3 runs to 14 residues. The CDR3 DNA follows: TGCAGCGTTGATAAACAGGGCCCTAACTATGGCTACACCTTC. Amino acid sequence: CSVDKQGPNYGYTF.

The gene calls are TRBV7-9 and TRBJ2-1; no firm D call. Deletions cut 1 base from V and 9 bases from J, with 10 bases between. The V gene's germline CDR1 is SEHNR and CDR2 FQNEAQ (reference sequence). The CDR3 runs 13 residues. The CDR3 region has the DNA TGTGCCAGCAGCTTAGAAATCCGCGGTGAGCAGTTCTTC. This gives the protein CASSLEIRGEQFF.

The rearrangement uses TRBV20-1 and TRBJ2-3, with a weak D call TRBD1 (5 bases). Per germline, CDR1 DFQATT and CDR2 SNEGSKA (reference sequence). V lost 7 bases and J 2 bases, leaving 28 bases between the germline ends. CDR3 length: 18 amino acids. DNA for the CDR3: TGCAGTGTGGGGCTCTCTTTAGTTTCGCTACTATCCACAGATACGCAGTATTTT. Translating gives CSVGLSLVSLLSTDTQYF.

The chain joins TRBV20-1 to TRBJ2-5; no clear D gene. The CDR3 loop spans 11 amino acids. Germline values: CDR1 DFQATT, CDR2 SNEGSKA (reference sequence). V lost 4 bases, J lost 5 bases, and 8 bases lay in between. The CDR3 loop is CSAKIGETQYF. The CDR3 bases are TGCAGTGCTAAGATAGGGGAGACCCAGTACTTC.

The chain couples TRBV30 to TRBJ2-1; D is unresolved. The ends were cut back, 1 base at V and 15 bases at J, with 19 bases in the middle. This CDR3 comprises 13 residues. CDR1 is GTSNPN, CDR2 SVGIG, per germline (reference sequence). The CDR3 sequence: CAWSANGLARLFF. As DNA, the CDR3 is TGTGCCTGGAGTGCCAACGGGCTTGCCAGACTGTTCTTC.